The next 6 T cell receptor beta chains were all read from a single sample in a study of OX40 agonist ivuxolimab in advanced cancers. Libraries were prepared by immunoSEQ multiplex PCR; TCRdb keeps only in-frame clonotypes and omits some of them. The sample shows some 58,000 clones, around nine tenths of them seen only once. Sequenced material: CD4+ or CD8+ T cells sorted from blood, taken in a trial of the OX40 agonist ivuxolimab. The receptors come from an adult with an advanced solid tumor such as melanoma, head and neck, liver or kidney cancer.

The rearrangement links TRBV13 to TRBJ2-5; 8 bases agree with TRBD1. Losses at the gene ends were 0 bases for V and 5 bases for J; bases not matched to a gene: 5. CDR1 and CDR2 (germline): PRHDT, FYEKMQ (reference sequence). This CDR3 is 15 amino acids long. DNA of the CDR3: TGTGCCAGCAGCTTAGGGAGGACAGGGAGCGAGACCCAGTACTTC. Translating it yields CASSLGRTGSETQYF.

This chain connects TRBV19 to TRBJ1-5; D is perhaps TRBD1 (6 bases). Trimming took 4 bases from V and 6 from J, leaving 7 bases between them. Per the germline V gene, CDR1 is LNHDA and CDR2 is SQIVND (reference sequence). The CDR3 consists of 12 residues. The CDR3 is CASSRGRQPQHF. CDR3 nucleotides: TGTGCCAGTAGTAGGGGGCGTCAGCCCCAGCATTTT.

The chain uses TRBV18 and TRBJ2-7, with 13 positions matching TRBD2. V was pared by 1 base and J by 2 bases, with 5 bases of the junction left unmatched. The CDR3 is 17 residues long. Germline CDR1 reads KGHSH; CDR2 reads LQKENI. The CDR3 nucleotides are TGTGCCAGCTCACCACTCGGACTAGCGGGAGCCACCTACGAGCAGTACTTC. This sequence encodes CASSPLGLAGATYEQYF.

This rearrangement joins TRBV7-8 to TRBJ2-1; TRBD2 matches at 13 bases. The V and J ends lost 1 base and 8 bases, in that order; junction bases with no gene match: 8. This CDR3 is 17 amino acids long. CDR1 and CDR2 from the germline V gene are SGHVS and FQNEAQ. The CDR3 coding sequence is TGTGCCAGCAGCTTAGAAGTCGGGACTAGCGGGACCTATGAGCAGTTCTTC. As protein: CASSLEVGTSGTYEQFF.

The chain joins TRBV19 to TRBJ1-3, with a tentative D call TRBD1 (5 bases). The germline V gene has CDR1 LNHDA and CDR2 SQIVND (reference sequence). The CDR3 runs to 14 residues. V was cut by 7 bases and J by 3 bases, with 13 bases left in between. This CDR3 reads CASMVGARGNTIYF. In DNA, the CDR3 is TGTGCCAGTATGGTAGGGGCGCGTGGAAACACCATATATTTT.

The chain links TRBV19 to TRBJ2-3; 10 bases line up with TRBD2. Germline loops: CDR1 LNHDA, CDR2 SQIVND (reference sequence). The ends lost 6 bases at V and 2 bases at J; junction bases unmatched: 5. CDR3 length equals 15 residues. CDR3 sequence (DNA): TGTGCCAGTAGAAACCTAGCGGGAGTCACAGATACGCAGTATTTT. Protein: CASRNLAGVTDTQYF.